In this sample, the clone carrying this TCR beta chain turned up a few times. As yet, its antigen is unknown. Per germline, CDR1 LNHDA and CDR2 SQIVND (reference sequence). CDR3 size: 15 residues. The V end lost 3 bases, the J end lost 4 bases, and 16 bases lay between the germline ends. Investigators produced naive CD8 libraries from 20,000 to 1,000,000 sorted cells, drawing on 10%, 30% or 50% RNA. This sample was included in a study of molecular identifiers for immune sequencing clone quantification. Study conclusions and caveats: Investigators reportedly could detect spiked Jurkat TCR RNA from one cell among 950,000 or so naive cells. Under 1% of molecules in naive cells, but over 98% of effector molecules, belonged to clones above 20 RNA copies.

Both previously described methods and listed TCR primers were employed to make bulk TCR libraries. Via MiXCR, TCRdb re-called the PCR reads, giving one row per CDR3 protein. Seen here are around 480,000 distinct CDR3 sequences, roughly 26% observed once, and the top ten hold just over 0.75%. Input material: naive CD8+ T cells from blood, with Jurkat cell RNA spiked in. Indicated subset: FACS-sorted CD8+CD4-CCR7+CD45RA+ naive T cells. This sequence was found in a human donor in good health. Some libraries in this study had Jurkat cell RNA spiked in. V usage is TRBV19 and J usage is TRBJ2-7; no definite D call. The CDR3 is CASSIRHRVMYEQYF. The CDR3 nucleotides read TGTGCCAGTAGTATTAGGCATAGGGTGATGTACGAGCAGTACTTC.